Each of the 10 T cell receptor beta chains below was sequenced from the same sample in a study of cytomegalovirus exposure and HLA in healthy donors. Primers: 60 Vbeta forward and 13 Jbeta reverse. Clones were sequenced by immunoSEQ multiplex PCR, and TCRdb holds only the in-frame ones, with some missing. Among 100,000 to 120,000 clones listed, approximately 86% were seen once. Sequenced input: PBMCs. The receptors derive from a man younger than 35 in good health and CMV-seronegative.

The genes are TRBV7-9 and TRBJ2-1, with 8 nucleotides matching TRBD2. This CDR3 is 19 amino acids long. V lost 5 bases and J lost 7; bases outside the gene matches: 22. Germline V gives CDR1 SEHNR, CDR2 FQNEAQ (reference sequence). The CDR3 here is CASSNFREGREVHRNEQFF. CDR3 bases: TGTGCCAGCAGCAACTTTCGGGAGGGCCGTGAGGTACATAGGAATGAGCAGTTCTTC.

The J gene is TRBJ1-2, the V gene TRBV7-2, with a weak D call TRBD1 (5 bases). Germline CDR1 reads SGHTA; CDR2 reads FQGNSA. The CDR3 is made up of 13 amino acids. With 5 bases removed from V and 6 bases from J, the gap between germline ends came to 13 bases. CDR3 residues: CASSPGADDGYTF. The CDR3 nucleotides are TGTGCCAGCAGCCCTGGGGCTGACGATGGCTACACCTTC.

The chain recombines TRBV6-5 with TRBJ2-3; D perhaps matches TRBD2 (7 bases). The germline V gene encodes CDR1 MNHEY and CDR2 SVGAGI. The ends were cut back, 4 bases at V and 1 base at J, with 12 bases in the middle. This CDR3 has 15 amino acids. CDR3 bases: TGTGCCAGCAGTTCCGGGGGGCTCCGCACAGATACGCAGTATTTT. It is translated as CASSSGGLRTDTQYF.

The chain recombines TRBV5-1 with TRBJ2-7; 7 bases match TRBD1. The germline gives CDR1 SGHRS, CDR2 YFSETQ. The CDR3 sequence is 14 residues long. V was clipped by 5 bases and J by 7 bases; unmatched bases: 12. DNA of the CDR3: TGCGCCAGCAGTAGTTGGGACAGAGGATCGGAGCAGTACTTC. Amino acid sequence: CASSSWDRGSEQYF.

This clone came up once. CDR3 DNA: TGTGCCAGCTCACCACTAGCGGGAGTCGTAGATACGCAGTATTTT. It codes for CASSPLAGVVDTQYF. The chain employs TRBV18 and TRBJ2-3, with 9 bases lining up with TRBD2. The CDR3 is 15 amino acids. The germline V gene has CDR1 KGHSH and CDR2 LQKENI. With 1 base clipped from V and 5 bases from J, the junction kept 4 bases outside the gene matches.

The rearrangement uses TRBV9 and TRBJ2-7, with D perhaps matching TRBD2 (5 bases). In germline, CDR1 is SGDLS, CDR2 YYNGEE. Trimming removed 0 bases from V and 6 bases from J, with 13 bases in between. The CDR3 runs 14 residues. This CDR3 reads CASSVGGQAGEQYF. CDR3 sequence (DNA): TGTGCCAGCAGCGTAGGAGGCCAGGCGGGCGAGCAGTACTTC. The full variable domain, rest sourced from reference TRBV9 and TRBJ2-7, is DSGVTQTPKHLITATGQRVTLRCSPRSGDLSVYWYQQSLDQGLQFLIQYYNGEERAKGNILERFSAQQFPDLHSELNLSSLELGDSALYFCASSVGGQAGEQYFGPGTRLTVT.

The V gene is TRBV7-8, the J gene TRBJ2-7; D is possibly TRBD1 (5 bases). V lost 7 bases to trimming and J lost 0 bases, with 10 bases between them. The CDR3 totals 13 residues. Germline assignment: CDR1 SGHVS and CDR2 FQNEAQ. CDR3 residues: CASTGHLSYEQYF. The CDR3 nucleotides read TGTGCCAGCACCGGACATCTCTCCTACGAGCAGTACTTC.

The J gene is TRBJ1-6, the V gene TRBV15; D perhaps matches TRBD1 (6 bases). V gave up 7 bases and J gave up 4 bases, with 11 bases separating them. The CDR3 runs 14 residues. CDR1 and CDR2 (germline): LNHNV, YYDKDF (reference sequence). CDR3 loop: CATKAGEYNSPLHF. The CDR3 DNA follows: TGTGCCACCAAAGCAGGGGAATATAATTCACCCCTCCACTTT.

This clone has only one observation. At one boundary the junction diverges from the germline segment, which might be a read error. This chain uses TRBV5-1 with TRBJ2-7; TRBD2 is a possible D gene (6 bases). The CDR3 loop spans 14 amino acids. Germline CDR1 and CDR2: SGHRS and YFSETQ. The CDR3 DNA follows: TGCGCCAGCAGCTCAGGGACCTTCGGGGAGGAGCAGCACTTC. It translates to CASSSGTFGEEQHF.

The chain is built from TRBV13 and TRBJ2-3; TRBD1 aligns across 7 bases. Germline lookup yields CDR1 PRHDT and CDR2 FYEKMQ (reference sequence). The CDR3 is made up of 17 amino acids. V gave up 7 bases and J gave up 0 bases; unmatched junction bases: 13. This CDR3 is CASTLSPGTESTDTQYF. CDR3 nucleotides: TGTGCCAGCACTCTAAGTCCCGGGACAGAGAGCACAGATACGCAGTATTTT.